Following are 32 T cell receptor beta chains from one sample sequenced in a study of CXCR3-negative and CXCR3-positive naive CD8 T cells. General study results and limits: CXCR3-negative naive cells had less hydrophobic TRB CDR3s than did CXCR3-positive naive cells.

The authors made the TRB cDNA libraries by 5' RACE using UMI labels. Using the 5' RACE reads, TCRdb records one entry per CDR3 protein without DNA. This sample's table reports some 120,000 distinct CDR3 sequences. Their specific antigens are unknown. The sequenced sample consisted of naive CXCR3+ CD8+ T cells from blood. Subset meaning: CD45RO-CCR7+CD27+CD95- naive CD8+ T cells expressing CXCR3 (TNR3+). The receptors come from a human donor in good health. Some clones in this sample may be carry-over from other donors' samples.

The CDR3 sequence is CASSHSLGDGEKLFF. The chain is built from TRBV4-3 and TRBJ1-4. Germline CDR1 is LGHNA and CDR2 is YSLEER. The CDR3 covers 15 residues.

The chain uses TRBV29-1 and TRBJ1-2. This CDR3 has 11 amino acids. The germline CDR1 and CDR2 sequences are SQVTM and ANQGSEA. CDR3 sequence reads: CSVFGMEGYTF.

The chain couples TRBV15 to TRBJ1-5; TCRdb's assignment of TRBD1 cannot be checked, as there is no DNA. Per the germline V gene, CDR1 is LNHNV and CDR2 is YYDKDF (reference sequence). The CDR3 length is 16 residues. The CDR3 spells CATSPRRGGLNQPQHF.

This chain links TRBV5-6 with TRBJ1-1. This CDR3 is 13 amino acids long. Germline V gene lookup returns CDR1 SGHDT and CDR2 YYEEEE. The CDR3 region is CASSLEGWVGWDF.

V and J are TRBV25-1 and TRBJ1-2. The germline CDR1 and CDR2 sequences are MGHDK and SYGVNS. The CDR3 consists of 14 residues. The chain's CDR3 is CASSEHEGTYGYTF.

This chain connects TRBV14 to TRBJ2-1; TCRdb names TRBD1, which stays unverified in the absence of DNA. CDR1 SGHDN and CDR2 FVKESK come from the germline V gene. The length of the CDR3 is 15 residues. This CDR3 is CASSQFRAGYNEQFF.

The chain couples TRBV11-3 to TRBJ2-3. This CDR3 comprises 12 residues. In germline, CDR1 is SGHNT, CDR2 YENEEA. CDR3 loop: CASSLAGDTQYF. The variable domain in full, completed from reference TRBV11-3 and TRBJ2-3, reads EAGVVQSPRYKIIEKKQPVAFWCNPISGHNTLYWYLQNLGQGPELLIRYENEEAVDDSQLPKDRFSAERLKGVDSTLKIQPAELGDSAVYLCASSLAGDTQYFGPGTRLTVL.

The genes are TRBV19 and TRBJ1-1; TCRdb selects TRBD1, and the lack of DNA leaves this call unchecked. The V gene's germline CDR1 is LNHDA and CDR2 SQIVND (reference sequence). The CDR3 totals 14 residues. The CDR3 loop reads CASRRQGAYTEAFF.

V usage is TRBV29-1 and J usage is TRBJ2-3; TCRdb lists TRBD1, though no DNA is available to test this call. The CDR3 totals 14 residues. Germline CDR1 is SQVTM and CDR2 is ANQGSEA. CDR3 region: CSVEGNRDTDTQYF.

The chain uses TRBV25-1 and TRBJ1-2; TCRdb names TRBD1, which stays unverified in the absence of DNA. The CDR3 covers 12 residues. Germline CDR1 is MGHDK and CDR2 is SYGVNS. The CDR3 protein is CASRDRAYGYTF.

CDR3 residues: CSARDSSNQPQHF. This chain uses TRBV20-1 with TRBJ1-5. The CDR3 runs to 13 residues. Looked up from germline, CDR1 is DFQATT and CDR2 is SNEGSKA (reference sequence).

The gene calls are TRBV12-3 or TRBV12-4 and TRBJ1-2; the D call from TCRdb, TRBD1, cannot be confirmed without DNA. This CDR3 comprises 12 residues. CDR3: CASSGDRHGYTF.

The chain recombines TRBV20-1 with TRBJ2-3; no DNA is available, so the TRBD2 call from TCRdb remains unchecked. The CDR3 extends over 17 amino acids. Germline CDR1 reads DFQATT; CDR2 reads SNEGSKA (reference sequence). CDR3 sequence: CSARDVQGPYSTDTQYF.

The chain combines TRBV29-1 with TRBJ2-3. This CDR3 has 14 amino acids. The V gene's germline CDR1 is SQVTM and CDR2 ANQGSEA. This chain's CDR3 is CSVVSATGTDTQYF.

V gene TRBV4-2 combines with J gene TRBJ2-7; the D gene TCRdb calls, TRBD2, cannot be checked with no DNA. Germline CDR1 is LGHNA and CDR2 is YNFKEQ. The CDR3 contains 13 residues. This CDR3 reads CASSSRILYEQYF.

The chain has TRBV4-3 and TRBJ2-1; the TRBD2 assignment by TCRdb is unverifiable without DNA. Germline CDR1 LGHNA, CDR2 YSLEER. This CDR3 contains 14 residues. The CDR3 region is CASSQERLDDEQFF.

The rearrangement links TRBV7-8 to TRBJ2-5; TCRdb gives TRBD2 as the D gene, but with no DNA this cannot be confirmed. CDR3 length: 15 residues. CDR1 and CDR2 from the germline V gene are SGHVS and FQNEAQ. The CDR3 loop reads CASSPGLAGFETQYF.

The chain couples TRBV12-3 or TRBV12-4 to TRBJ1-2. The CDR3 is made up of 12 amino acids. The chain's CDR3 is CASSLASYGYTF.

The gene calls are TRBV13 and TRBJ2-1; the TRBD1 assignment by TCRdb is unverifiable without DNA. The CDR3 is 16 residues long. The germline V gene encodes CDR1 PRHDT and CDR2 FYEKMQ (reference sequence). The CDR3 protein is CASSSNHRGRQNEQFF.

CDR3 residues: CASSLASGVGEAFF. This rearrangement joins TRBV5-1 to TRBJ1-1; there is no DNA to check the TCRdb D call of TRBD1. Germline V gene sequence: CDR1 SGHRS, CDR2 YFSETQ. The CDR3 sequence is 14 residues long.

This chain links TRBV20-1 with TRBJ2-1; the D call of TRBD1 rests on TCRdb alone, since no DNA is present to check it. This CDR3 is built from 12 residues. CDR1 DFQATT and CDR2 SNEGSKA come from the germline V gene (reference sequence). This CDR3 is CSARGLYNEQFF.

This CDR3 reads CACSTDGNTEAFF. The V gene is TRBV30, the J gene TRBJ1-1. The CDR3 has 13 residues. Germline assignment: CDR1 GTSNPN and CDR2 SVGIG (reference sequence).

This rearrangement joins TRBV7-9 to TRBJ2-2; TCRdb picks TRBD1, but there is no DNA to check that call. The CDR3 is made up of 15 amino acids. CDR1 is SEHNR, CDR2 FQNEAQ, per germline (reference sequence). The CDR3 is CASSGNRDTTGELFF. The full variable domain, rest sourced from reference TRBV7-9 and TRBJ2-2, is DTGVSQNPRHKITKRGQNVTFRCDPISEHNRLYWYRQTLGQGPEFLTYFQNEAQLEKSRLLSDRFSAERPKGSFSTLEIQRTEQGDSAMYLCASSGNRDTTGELFFGEGSRLTVL.

This chain joins TRBV13 and TRBJ1-6; with no DNA, the TCRdb D assignment of TRBD1 cannot be verified. CDR1 PRHDT and CDR2 FYEKMQ come from the germline V gene (reference sequence). There are 14 residues in the CDR3. The CDR3 region is CASRRDSENSPLHF.

The chain is built from TRBV7-9 and TRBJ1-3; TCRdb outputs TRBD1, but without DNA this stays unchecked. CDR1 is SEHNR, CDR2 FQNEAQ, per germline (reference sequence). CDR3 length equals 17 residues. The CDR3 spells CASSFPLRGREENTIYF.

The gene calls are TRBV12-3 or TRBV12-4 and TRBJ2-3; the TCRdb D gene call, TRBD1, has no DNA to confirm it. The CDR3 has 19 amino acids. Here the CDR3 reads CASSPRTLLAPGGTDTQYF.

The rearrangement joins TRBV7-2 to TRBJ2-1. This CDR3 spans 17 amino acids. The germline V gene encodes CDR1 SGHTA and CDR2 FQGNSA. CDR3: CASSLAGVPESYNEQFF.

The V call is TRBV7-3, the J call TRBJ1-1; the TCRdb call, TRBD1, lacks DNA for checking. Germline V CDR1 and CDR2: SGHTA, FQGTGA. The CDR3 sequence is 13 residues long. The CDR3 here is CASSPLGGTEAFF.

This chain links TRBV28 with TRBJ2-7; without DNA, the TCRdb call of TRBD1 cannot be checked. Germline CDR1 is MDHEN and CDR2 is SYDVKM. This CDR3 is built from 12 residues. CDR3 loop: CAIDRGGYEQYF.

This sequence joins TRBV28 and TRBJ2-2; TCRdb indicates TRBD2, and absent DNA this call remains unverified. Germline V gene data show CDR1 as MDHEN and CDR2 as SYDVKM. This CDR3 has 14 amino acids. This CDR3 is CASSLAGGIGELFF.

The chain has TRBV7-8 and TRBJ1-2; checking the TCRdb D call of TRBD1 is not possible without DNA. Germline V CDR1 and CDR2: SGHVS, FQNEAQ. The CDR3 is 16 amino acids. The CDR3 region is CASSPTARGLGNGYTF.

CDR3 amino acids: CASSFGVERSSYNEQFF. The chain employs TRBV7-7 and TRBJ2-1. The CDR3 runs to 17 residues. CDR1 is SSHAT, CDR2 FNYEAQ, per germline (reference sequence).